The T cell receptor beta chain described here comes from a study of T cell responses to AZD1222 COVID-19 vaccine. Trimming took 8 bases from V and 1 from J, leaving 8 bases between them. Germline CDR1 reads SNHLY; CDR2 reads FYNNEI. The CDR3 covers 12 residues. Study-wide results and caveats: Clonal diversity may have been underestimated, and the donors were mostly white British, with more females than males.

Details on this clone: Antigen unknown.

This table comes from immunoSEQ multiplex PCR, and its TCRdb copy is limited to in-frame clones, with some not included. The sample yields 200,000 to 250,000 clones, under 95% seen once. This TCR came from an adult in good health. The material sequenced was peripheral blood, taken on day 0 of MenACWY control vaccination. The chain has TRBV2 and TRBJ1-1, with D perhaps TRBD1 (5 bases). The CDR3 spells CASEQANTEAFF. The CDR3 DNA reads as TGTGCCAGCGAACAGGCGAACACTGAAGCTTTCTTT.